The next 9 T cell receptor beta chains were all read from a single sample in a study of cytomegalovirus exposure and HLA in healthy donors. Primers for the PCR totalled 60 Vbeta and 13 Jbeta. Sequencing was performed with immunoSEQ multiplex PCR; in TCRdb, only in-frame clones are kept and a portion is missing. The repertoire holds 150,000 to 200,000 clones, with 80% as singletons. The sample consisted of PBMCs. The receptors originated from a middle-aged woman in good health and CMV-seronegative.

V gene TRBV25-1 combines with J gene TRBJ2-1, with D perhaps TRBD1 (5 bases). V gave up 4 bases and J gave up 5 bases, with 15 bases separating them. Germline CDR1 MGHDK, CDR2 SYGVNS. CDR3 length equals 15 residues. Here the CDR3 reads CASSGARGTHNEQFF. Written as DNA, the CDR3 is TGTGCCAGCAGTGGAGCAAGGGGTACCCACAATGAGCAGTTCTTC. Based on the CDR3 plus reference TRBV25-1 and TRBJ2-1, the full variable domain is EADIYQTPRYLVIGTGKKITLECSQTMGHDKMYWYQQDPGMELHLIHYSYGVNSTEKGDLSSESTVSRIRTEHFPLTLESARPSHTSQYLCASSGARGTHNEQFFGPGTRLTVL.

The chain carries TRBV12-5 and TRBJ1-5, with 7 bases lining up with TRBD1. The junction had 19 bases not matched to a gene; V was cut back by 6 bases and J by 5 bases. CDR1 is LGHNT, CDR2 FRNRAP, per germline. CDR3 length: 18 amino acids. This chain's CDR3 is CASGHRGSPQSLYQPQHF. The CDR3 coding sequence is TGTGCTAGTGGCCACAGGGGTTCTCCCCAGAGTCTCTATCAGCCCCAGCATTTT. Combining the CDR3 with reference TRBV12-5 and TRBJ1-5 gives the whole variable domain DARVTQTPRHKVTEMGQEVTMRCQPILGHNTVFWYRQTMMQGLELLAYFRNRAPLDDSGMPKDRFSAEMPDATLATLKIQPSEPRDSAVYFCASGHRGSPQSLYQPQHFGDGTRLSIL.

This clone was found a few times. J is TRBJ1-2 and V is TRBV9, with TRBD1 as a possible D gene (5 bases). The germline gives CDR1 SGDLS, CDR2 YYNGEE. The CDR3 has 14 amino acids. The V end was cut by 3 bases, the J end by 0 bases, with 9 bases between. DNA for the CDR3: TGTGCCAGCAGCGAAGGGGTTACTAACTATGGCTACACCTTC. Its protein product is CASSEGVTNYGYTF.

The CDR3: CASSAPGLERETQYF. CDR3 nucleotide sequence: TGTGCCAGCAGTGCGCCGGGACTAGAAAGGGAGACCCAGTACTTC. The V call is TRBV28, the J call TRBJ2-5; 8 bases agree with TRBD2. CDR3 length: 15 residues. CDR1 MDHEN and CDR2 SYDVKM come from the germline V gene. V was pared by 5 bases and J by 5 bases, with 10 bases of the junction left unmatched.

The chain combines TRBV28 with TRBJ1-5; tentative D call: TRBD1 (5 bases). Trimming shortened V by 6 bases and J by 5 bases, and 8 bases separated the two germline ends. Germline CDR1 reads MDHEN; CDR2 reads SYDVKM. The CDR3 consists of 12 residues. CDR3 region: CASRRGHQPQHF. In DNA form, the CDR3 reads TGTGCCAGCAGAAGGGGTCATCAGCCCCAGCATTTT.

This chain uses TRBV9 with TRBJ2-1; tentatively, D is TRBD1 (6 bases). Germline CDR1 is SGDLS and CDR2 is YYNGEE. Trimming took off 2 bases at V and 4 bases at J, with 16 bases between the two ends. The CDR3 is 16 residues long. The CDR3 protein is CASSVNRDNLYNEQFF. CDR3 DNA: TGTGCCAGCAGCGTGAACCGGGACAACCTGTACAATGAGCAGTTCTTC. The entire variable domain, with the rest obtained from reference TRBV9 and TRBJ2-1, is as follows: DSGVTQTPKHLITATGQRVTLRCSPRSGDLSVYWYQQSLDQGLQFLIQYYNGEERAKGNILERFSAQQFPDLHSELNLSSLELGDSALYFCASSVNRDNLYNEQFFGPGTRLTVL.

This rearrangement joins TRBV4-1 to TRBJ2-7; a weak D match, TRBD1 (5 bases). The CDR3 contains 15 residues. Per germline, CDR1 MGHRA and CDR2 YSYEKL. Trimming shortened V by 0 bases and J by 3 bases, and 12 bases separated the two germline ends. CDR3 in amino acids: CASSQEWRTFYEQYF. In DNA form, the CDR3 reads TGCGCCAGCAGCCAAGAATGGCGGACATTCTACGAGCAGTACTTC.

The chain employs TRBV6-5 and TRBJ1-1; 7 nucleotides line up with TRBD1. Per the germline V gene, CDR1 is MNHEY and CDR2 is SVGAGI. CDR3 length: 14 residues. The V gene end was trimmed by 6 bases and the J gene end by 6 bases; junction bases not matched to a gene: 10. The CDR3 DNA is TGTGCCAGCAGCCGGACAGGTCAGCGAGCTGAAGCTTTCTTT. Protein product: CASSRTGQRAEAFF.

The gene calls are TRBV28 and TRBJ1-5; 11 bases are a match to TRBD1. The CDR3 is 15 amino acids. J was trimmed by 6 bases and V by 7 bases; bases with no gene match: 8. CDR1 MDHEN and CDR2 SYDVKM come from the germline V gene. The CDR3 DNA reads TGTGCCAGCATCAAATCCGGGACAGGGGGTCAGCCCCAGCATTTT. It translates to CASIKSGTGGQPQHF. The variable domain in full, with the rest retrieved from reference TRBV28 and TRBJ1-5, is DVKVTQSSRYLVKRTGEKVFLECVQDMDHENMFWYRQDPGLGLRLIYFSYDVKMKEKGDIPEGYSVSREKKERFSLILESASTNQTSMYLCASIKSGTGGQPQHFGDGTRLSIL.